The text below deals with one TCR beta chain. The record originates from a study of blood T cell repertoires in COVID-19. Sequencing used immunoSEQ multiplex PCR; TCRdb keeps in-frame clones, though not all of them. The table shows tens of thousands of clones, with around 75% occurring only once. During active infection, Seattle patients enrolled and were then monitored through disease. The receptor was isolated from a man between 65 and 80 years old with COVID-19, enrolled during active disease. The specimen was peripheral blood.

CDR3 sequence reads: CASSNTGVNSPLHF. The CDR3 DNA is TGTGCCAGCAGTAATACAGGGGTAAATTCACCCCTCCACTTT. This sequence joins TRBV6-5 and TRBJ1-6; 7 bases line up with TRBD1. CDR3 length: 14 residues. After removal of 5 bases from V and 7 bases from J, the junction contained 5 bases not matched to a gene. Per the germline V gene, CDR1 is MNHEY and CDR2 is SVGAGI.